The 20 T cell receptor beta chains below come from one sample, sequenced in a study of OX40 agonist ivuxolimab in advanced cancers. Library prep was done by the immunoSEQ multiplex PCR assay. TCRdb provides this immuneACCESS table in a form limited to in-frame rearrangements. Some clones are lacking; in checked studies, under half of them reflect an unresolved V gene, and why the rest are absent is not known. The sample table shows about 36,000 clones, and 88% are seen once. Together, the top ten hold 10% to 15% of the sample. The sequencing used CD4+ or CD8+ T cells sorted from blood, collected in a trial of the OX40 agonist ivuxolimab. Every receptor here comes from an adult with an advanced solid tumor such as melanoma, head and neck, liver or kidney cancer.

This rearrangement joins TRBV13 to TRBJ1-1; D is possibly TRBD1 (6 bases). Trimming pared 0 bases from V and 8 bases from J, leaving 10 bases between. This CDR3 spans 13 amino acids. Germline loops: CDR1 PRHDT, CDR2 FYEKMQ (reference sequence). The CDR3 sequence: CASSLGQGTEAFF. For the CDR3, the DNA is TGTGCCAGCAGCTTAGGCCAGGGGACCGAAGCTTTCTTT.

The chain recombines TRBV4-3 with TRBJ2-1; D not resolved. Germline CDR1 LGHNA, CDR2 YSLEER. Trimming shortened V by 0 bases and J by 2 bases, and 14 bases separated the two germline ends. The CDR3 is 17 amino acids. CDR3 bases: TGCGCCAGCAGCCAAGAAGCCCTGGCTAGGCCCTACAATGAGCAGTTCTTC. It encodes CASSQEALARPYNEQFF.

The chain combines TRBV28 with TRBJ1-3, with unresolved D. Germline-derived CDR1 and CDR2 are MDHEN and SYDVKM. This CDR3 is 13 amino acids long. V shed 6 bases and J shed 2 bases, with 8 bases lying between them. CDR3 sequence reads: CASRWLPGNTIYF. The CDR3 DNA reads as TGTGCCAGCAGGTGGCTCCCTGGAAACACCATATATTTT.

This sequence joins TRBV4-3 and TRBJ2-5, with TRBD2 matching over 11 bases. CDR3 length equals 17 residues. With V trimmed by 3 bases and J by 5 bases, 11 bases remained unmatched. Germline-derived CDR1 and CDR2 are LGHNA and YSLEER. Here the CDR3 reads CASSQVLAGGPVETQYF. CDR3 bases: TGCGCCAGCAGCCAGGTATTAGCGGGAGGGCCTGTGGAGACCCAGTACTTC.

This chain connects TRBV30 to TRBJ1-1; D ambiguous. CDR1 and CDR2 (germline): GTSNPN, SVGIG (reference sequence). The length of the CDR3 is 11 residues. V was pared by 3 bases and J by 13 bases, with 15 bases between. DNA for the CDR3: TGTGCCTGGAGAGCCCTAGTTGGGATTTTCTTT. Translating it yields CAWRALVGIFF. Looking up the rest from reference TRBV30 and TRBJ1-1 gives the full variable domain: SQTIHQWPATLVQPVGSPLSLECTVEGTSNPNLYWYRQAAGRGLQLLFYSVGIGQISSEVPQNLSASRPQDRQFILSSKKLLLSDSGFYLCAWRALVGIFFGQGTRLTVV.

The chain has TRBV15 and TRBJ2-1; 8 nucleotides align to TRBD1. This CDR3 spans 17 amino acids. With 0 bases clipped from V and 4 bases from J, the junction kept 8 bases outside the gene matches. Germline V gene lookup returns CDR1 LNHNV and CDR2 YYDKDF (reference sequence). In DNA, the CDR3 is TGTGCCACCAGCAGAGATCAGGGGACAGGTCAGTACAATGAGCAGTTCTTC. This encodes CATSRDQGTGQYNEQFF.

The J gene is TRBJ2-7, the V gene TRBV10-3; D not resolved. The CDR3 is 14 residues long. Germline assignment: CDR1 ENHRY and CDR2 SYGVKD. V lost 2 bases and J 5 bases, leaving 13 bases between the germline ends. The CDR3 sequence: CAISEGPRGDEQYF. In nucleotides, the CDR3 is TGTGCCATCAGTGAGGGGCCCCGTGGGGACGAGCAGTACTTC.

The chain carries TRBV5-1 and TRBJ2-2; D gene ambiguous. V was cut by 4 bases and J by 5 bases, with 9 bases left in between. CDR3 length: 13 residues. Germline V CDR1 and CDR2: SGHRS, YFSETQ. CDR3 sequence reads: CASSLDLTGELFF. CDR3 nucleotide sequence: TGCGCCAGCAGCCTGGACCTAACCGGGGAGCTGTTTTTT.

CDR3 in amino acids: CASSPGMNTEAFF. The CDR3 DNA reads TGTGCCAGCAGCCCGGGCATGAACACTGAAGCTTTCTTT. J is TRBJ1-1 and V is TRBV7-8; D is uncertain. Germline V gene sequence: CDR1 SGHVS, CDR2 FQNEAQ. V lost 5 bases and J lost 0, with 7 bases in between. This CDR3 region has 13 residues. The full variable domain, rest sourced from reference TRBV7-8 and TRBJ1-1, is GAGVSQSPRYKVAKRGQDVALRCDPISGHVSLFWYQQALGQGPEFLTYFQNEAQLDKSGLPSDRFFAERPEGSVSTLKIQRTQQEDSAVYLCASSPGMNTEAFFGQGTRLTVV.

The rearrangement links TRBV27 to TRBJ1-1, with D unclear. Trimming left V 2 bases short and J 4 bases short, with 8 bases between. The germline gives CDR1 MNHEY, CDR2 SMNVEV (reference sequence). CDR3 size: 13 residues. The CDR3 here is CASSLGPFTEAFF. The CDR3 region has the DNA TGTGCCAGCAGTTTAGGCCCGTTCACTGAAGCTTTCTTT.

The V gene is TRBV4-1, the J gene TRBJ2-1; tentatively, D is TRBD2 (5 bases). Germline V gives CDR1 MGHRA, CDR2 YSYEKL. The CDR3 is 15 residues long. V shed 1 base and J shed 8 bases, with 15 bases lying between them. The CDR3 spells CASSQAPARVYEQFF. CDR3 sequence (DNA): TGCGCCAGCAGCCAAGCCCCAGCGCGGGTGTATGAGCAGTTCTTC.

The chain employs TRBV7-2 and TRBJ2-1; D gene ambiguous. V dropped 7 bases and J dropped 4 bases, with 8 bases sitting between them. This CDR3 spans 12 amino acids. In germline, CDR1 is SGHTA, CDR2 FQGNSA. CDR3 sequence: CASNRGYNEQFF. As DNA, the CDR3 is TGTGCCAGCAATCGAGGATACAATGAGCAGTTCTTC. Filled out from reference TRBV7-2 and TRBJ2-1, the complete variable domain reads GAGVSQSPSNKVTEKGKDVELRCDPISGHTALYWYRQSLGQGLEFLIYFQGNSAPDKSGLPSDRFSAERTGGSVSTLTIQRTQQEDSAVYLCASNRGYNEQFFGPGTRLTVL.

The V gene is TRBV4-3, the J gene TRBJ2-1, with unresolved D. Trimming pared 1 base from V and 8 bases from J, leaving 12 bases between. Per the germline V gene, CDR1 is LGHNA and CDR2 is YSLEER. The CDR3 is 14 residues long. The CDR3 DNA reads as TGCGCCAGCAGCCAAGCCGACCGTTTTGATGAGCAGTTCTTC. Translation: CASSQADRFDEQFF.

The genes are TRBV4-1 and TRBJ2-5, with 7 bases aligning to TRBD2. Per germline, CDR1 MGHRA and CDR2 YSYEKL. This CDR3 is 13 amino acids long. V gave up 2 bases and J gave up 5 bases; unmatched junction bases: 2. CDR3 sequence: CASSQWGGETQYF. CDR3 nucleotide sequence: TGCGCCAGCAGCCAATGGGGGGGTGAGACCCAGTACTTC.

This chain uses TRBV2 with TRBJ2-7; the match to TRBD1 covers 7 bases. This CDR3 has 14 amino acids. V lost 7 bases and J lost 4; bases outside the gene matches: 10. Germline V gene lookup returns CDR1 SNHLY and CDR2 FYNNEI. The CDR3 protein is CASTPPTGKYEQYF. The CDR3 DNA reads as TGTGCCAGCACCCCGCCGACAGGGAAGTACGAGCAGTACTTC.

This chain joins TRBV4-1 and TRBJ1-2; D unclear. V was shortened by 6 bases and J by 6 bases, with 20 bases between the two germline ends. The CDR3 loop spans 15 amino acids. The germline gives CDR1 MGHRA, CDR2 YSYEKL. Here the CDR3 DNA reads TGCGCCAGCAGTTATGGGGTAAATCTCCCCGATGGCTACACCTTC. Translation: CASSYGVNLPDGYTF.

This clone was seen just once. The chain combines TRBV19 with TRBJ2-1, with 15 bases matching TRBD2. Per germline, CDR1 LNHDA and CDR2 SQIVND (reference sequence). After removal of 3 bases from V and 7 bases from J, the junction contained 7 bases not matched to a gene. CDR3 length: 17 residues. The CDR3: CASSIGLAGGLWNEQFF. DNA for the CDR3: TGTGCCAGTAGTATCGGACTAGCGGGAGGGCTATGGAATGAGCAGTTCTTC.

V is TRBV28 and J is TRBJ1-2, with D hard to call. The CDR3 is 15 residues long. Germline CDR1 MDHEN, CDR2 SYDVKM. The V end lost 6 bases, the J end lost 2 bases, and 16 bases lay between the germline ends. The CDR3, as DNA: TGTGCCAGCAGCCCGACTACCTTTGGGAACTATGGCTACACCTTC. Its protein product is CASSPTTFGNYGYTF.

This chain uses TRBV6-6 with TRBJ1-2; a possible D gene is TRBD1 (6 bases). The CDR3 runs 13 residues. Trimming took off 7 bases at V and 4 bases at J, with 13 bases between the two ends. CDR1 is MNHNY and CDR2 is SVGAGI in the germline V gene (reference sequence). The CDR3 region is CASTSGTSYGYTF. CDR3 in DNA: TGTGCCAGCACCAGTGGGACATCCTATGGCTACACCTTC.

The count of this clone is one. The chain couples TRBV29-1 to TRBJ2-7; D possibly corresponds to TRBD2 (6 bases). V dropped 5 bases and J dropped 4 bases, with 12 bases sitting between them. The CDR3 runs to 12 residues. Germline values: CDR1 SQVTM, CDR2 ANQGSEA. DNA for the CDR3: TGCAGCGTTTTTACCGGGGGATACGAGCAGTACTTC. Amino acids: CSVFTGGYEQYF.